Presented here are 10 T cell receptor beta chains from one specimen sequenced in a study of T cell responses to AZD1222 COVID-19 vaccine. The assay was immunoSEQ multiplex PCR, and TCRdb's table has in-frame clones only and misses some. Of tens of thousands of clones listed, 89% were seen once; the top ten hold roughly 2%. Sample: peripheral blood, taken on day 0 of AZD1222 vaccination. The source is an adult in good health.

This clone was observed once. The V gene is TRBV10-3, the J gene TRBJ2-5, with 11 bases fitting TRBD2. Germline CDR1 ENHRY, CDR2 SYGVKD. The CDR3 runs to 15 residues. Trimming took 3 bases from V and 5 from J; bases not matched to a gene: 5. CDR3 in amino acids: CAISELAGAVETQYF. The DNA of the CDR3 is TGTGCCATCAGTGAACTAGCGGGAGCTGTGGAGACCCAGTACTTC.

The genes are TRBV7-6 and TRBJ2-2, with TRBD2 matching over 8 bases. Trimming removed 0 bases from V and 6 bases from J; junction bases left unmatched: 3. This CDR3 contains 15 residues. The germline V gene has CDR1 SGHVS and CDR2 FNYEAQ. The CDR3 DNA reads TGTGCCAGCAGCTTAGCCGGGAGGGCTGCCGGGGAGCTGTTTTTT. Protein sequence: CASSLAGRAAGELFF.

The chain joins TRBV7-2 to TRBJ2-5; 8 bases are shared with TRBD2. V lost 2 bases, J lost 2 bases, and 10 bases stayed unmatched. The CDR3 runs 17 residues. Germline V gives CDR1 SGHTA, CDR2 FQGNSA. Here the CDR3 DNA reads TGTGCCAGCAGCTTACCCAGACTAGCGACAAATCAAGAGACCCAGTACTTC. Translating it yields CASSLPRLATNQETQYF.

The chain carries TRBV4-2 and TRBJ2-7; D call uncertain. The V gene lost 0 bases and the J gene lost 3 bases, with 12 bases spanning the gap. CDR1 and CDR2 (germline): LGHNA, YNFKEQ. This CDR3 contains 15 residues. For the CDR3, the DNA is TGTGCCAGCAGCCAAGATGCCCAGTCTGTCTACGAGCAGTACTTC. Translating it yields CASSQDAQSVYEQYF.

The chain couples TRBV10-3 to TRBJ2-1; D is possibly TRBD1 (9 bases). CDR3 length equals 19 residues. Per germline, CDR1 ENHRY and CDR2 SYGVKD. Trimming left V 6 bases short and J 5 bases short, with 29 bases between. The DNA for the CDR3 is TGTGCCATCAGCCCGGGACAGGGCGGTCTAGCGGGTAGAAACAATGAGCAGTTCTTC. This gives the protein CAISPGQGGLAGRNNEQFF.

J is TRBJ1-1 and V is TRBV19; TRBD1 matches at 9 bases. The CDR3 covers 14 residues. The junction had 6 bases not matched to a gene; V was cut back by 5 bases and J by 5 bases. Germline V gene lookup returns CDR1 LNHDA and CDR2 SQIVND (reference sequence). The CDR3 nucleotides read TGTGCCAGTAGTCCATGGACAGGGGTGACTGAAGCTTTCTTT. Its translation: CASSPWTGVTEAFF.

The CDR3 sequence: CASSPRTSGRAYEQYF. CDR3 DNA sequence: TGTGCCAGCAGTCCTCGCACTAGCGGGAGGGCCTACGAGCAGTACTTC. V and J are TRBV28 and TRBJ2-7; 13 bases fit TRBD2. V lost 5 bases to trimming and J lost 2 bases; unmatched junction nucleotides: 6. The CDR3 extends over 16 amino acids. Germline V lookup: CDR1 MDHEN, CDR2 SYDVKM. The full variable domain, its missing parts supplied by reference TRBV28 and TRBJ2-7, is DVKVTQSSRYLVKRTGEKVFLECVQDMDHENMFWYRQDPGLGLRLIYFSYDVKMKEKGDIPEGYSVSREKKERFSLILESASTNQTSMYLCASSPRTSGRAYEQYFGPGTRLTVT.

The V gene is TRBV27, the J gene TRBJ1-1; 8 bases agree with TRBD1. Trimming took 6 bases from V and 8 from J; bases not matched to a gene: 8. The CDR3 runs 13 residues. The germline CDR1 and CDR2 sequences are MNHEY and SMNVEV (reference sequence). The CDR3 DNA reads as TGTGCCAGCAGCTTCACCGGGACAGGAGAAGCTTTCTTT. Translation gives CASSFTGTGEAFF.

This chain joins TRBV6-5 and TRBJ1-6, with 11 nucleotides matching TRBD1. The CDR3 covers 14 residues. CDR1 MNHEY and CDR2 SVGAGI come from the germline V gene. V lost 6 bases, J lost 7 bases, and 2 bases stayed unmatched. The CDR3: CASRWDRGNSPLHF. CDR3 DNA: TGTGCCAGCAGGTGGGACAGGGGGAATTCACCCCTCCACTTT.

This clone was counted once. V and J are TRBV5-1 and TRBJ1-3; D is unresolved. Trimming pared 0 bases from V and 0 bases from J, leaving 10 bases between. CDR1 SGHRS and CDR2 YFSETQ come from the germline V gene. This CDR3 is built from 16 residues. CDR3 protein: CASSLAGHLSGNTIYF. CDR3 nucleotide sequence: TGCGCCAGCAGCTTGGCCGGTCACCTCTCTGGAAACACCATATATTTT.